The 7 T cell receptor beta chains listed next were all sequenced from one sample in a study of shared clonotypes between healthy human individuals. TCRdb keeps only in-frame clones here, not all; method: immunoSEQ multiplex PCR. Among about 1.5 million clones listed, about 96% were seen once. The sample consisted of naive CD4+ T cells sorted from blood. As for subset: CD45RA+ positively selected. The receptors here all came from a man aged 25 to 40 in good health.

The chain combines TRBV7-9 with TRBJ1-4, with unresolved D. Germline-derived CDR1 and CDR2 are SEHNR and FQNEAQ (reference sequence). This CDR3 has 16 amino acids. The V and J ends lost 1 base and 0 bases respectively, with 9 bases between them. The CDR3 region is CASSLGRIATNEKLFF. For the CDR3, the DNA is TGTGCCAGCAGCTTAGGCAGGATTGCAACTAATGAAAAACTGTTTTTT.

The chain has TRBV10-3 and TRBJ1-1; TRBD1 matches at 8 bases. Germline CDR1 is ENHRY and CDR2 is SYGVKD. The junction had 3 bases not matched to a gene; V was cut back by 9 bases and J by 0 bases. The CDR3 is 13 amino acids. The CDR3 reads CAIRTGMNTEAFF. In DNA, the CDR3 is TGTGCCATTAGGACAGGGATGAACACTGAAGCTTTCTTT.

Comments on this clone: Additional DNA sequences in this sample encode the identical CDR3. The J gene is TRBJ2-1, the V gene TRBV5-4, with TRBD1 matching over 7 bases. The CDR3 loop spans 15 amino acids. J lost 0 bases, V lost 2 bases, and 2 bases had no gene match. The germline gives CDR1 SGHNT, CDR2 YYREEE (reference sequence). In nucleotides, the CDR3 is TGTGCCAGCAGCTTAAGACAGGGCTCCTACAATGAGCAGTTCTTC. It translates to CASSLRQGSYNEQFF.

The chain carries TRBV7-9 and TRBJ2-1, with D perhaps matching TRBD2 (6 bases). With 5 bases removed from V and 4 bases from J, the gap between germline ends came to 12 bases. In germline, CDR1 is SEHNR, CDR2 FQNEAQ (reference sequence). The CDR3 spans 14 residues. The chain's CDR3 is CASSPGVGYNEQFF. The DNA of the CDR3 is TGTGCCAGCAGCCCGGGAGTAGGATACAATGAGCAGTTCTTC.

V gene TRBV2 combines with J gene TRBJ1-1, with D hard to call. CDR3 length equals 14 residues. Germline CDR1 is SNHLY and CDR2 is FYNNEI. Trimming left V 4 bases short and J 0 bases short, with 9 bases between. DNA of the CDR3: TGTGCCAGCAGTGTTGAGGTAGTGAACACTGAAGCTTTCTTT. This translates into CASSVEVVNTEAFF.

The chain employs TRBV5-1 and TRBJ1-1; 8 bases match TRBD1. With 0 bases clipped from V and 3 bases from J, the junction kept 1 base outside the gene matches. The CDR3 is 14 amino acids. Germline V gene lookup returns CDR1 SGHRS and CDR2 YFSETQ. The CDR3 spells CASSLGQGYTEAFF. The CDR3 DNA reads as TGCGCCAGCAGCTTGGGACAGGGGTACACTGAAGCTTTCTTT.

This chain joins TRBV11-2 and TRBJ2-1, with 12 bases aligning to TRBD2. V lost 1 base to trimming and J lost 4 bases; unmatched junction nucleotides: 5. The CDR3 extends over 17 amino acids. The V gene's germline CDR1 is SGHAT and CDR2 FQNNGV. CDR3 coding DNA: TGTGCCAGCAGCTTAGTCGTCGGACTAGCGGGGTACAATGAGCAGTTCTTC. Encoded protein: CASSLVVGLAGYNEQFF.